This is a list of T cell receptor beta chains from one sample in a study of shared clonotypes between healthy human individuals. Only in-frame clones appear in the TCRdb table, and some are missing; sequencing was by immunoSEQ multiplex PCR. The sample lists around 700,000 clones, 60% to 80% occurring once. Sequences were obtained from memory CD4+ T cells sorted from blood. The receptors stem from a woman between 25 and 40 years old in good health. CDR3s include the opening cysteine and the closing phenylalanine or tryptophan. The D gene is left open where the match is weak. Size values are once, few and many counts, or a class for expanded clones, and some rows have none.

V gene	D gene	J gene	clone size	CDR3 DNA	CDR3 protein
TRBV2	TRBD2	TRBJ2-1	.	TGTGCCAGCAGTGACCTAGCGGGACACAACAATGAGCAGTTCTTC	CASSDLAGHNNEQFF
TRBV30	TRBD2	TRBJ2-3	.	TGTGCTGGCGGGGGTACGCAGTATTTT	CAGGGTQYF
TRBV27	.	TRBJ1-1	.	TGTGCCAGCGCAGGCTGGGGTGATCACACTGAAGCTTTCTTT	CASAGWGDHTEAFF
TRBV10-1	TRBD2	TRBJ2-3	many	TGCGCCAGCAGGGGTAGCGGGACTACTACGCAGTATTTT	CASRGSGTTTQYF
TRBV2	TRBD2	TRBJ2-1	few	TGTGCCAGCAGTCAAACTAAACTAGCGACCTCCTACAATGAGCAGTTCTTC	CASSQTKLATSYNEQFF
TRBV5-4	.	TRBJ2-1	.	TGTGCCAGCAGCACCTGGACAGCTCTAGGGGGCTCCTACAATGAGCAGTTCTTC	CASSTWTALGGSYNEQFF
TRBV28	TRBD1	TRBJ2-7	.	TGTGCCAGCAGAGGCTACAGGGGCCGTAACTACGAGCAGTACTTC	CASRGYRGRNYEQYF
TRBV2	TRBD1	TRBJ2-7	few	TGTGCCAGCAGTGGGTCAGACAGGGGGCTGGACGAGCAGTACTTC	CASSGSDRGLDEQYF
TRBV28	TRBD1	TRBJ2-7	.	TGTGCCAGCAGTTCGCGCGGGACAGGCTCCTACGAGCAGTACTTC	CASSSRGTGSYEQYF
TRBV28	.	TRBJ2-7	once	TGTGCCAGCAGCAAAGTCGCCTACGAGCAGTACTTC	CASSKVAYEQYF
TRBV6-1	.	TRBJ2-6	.	TGTGCCAGCAGTGCACGGCAGGCTGGGGCCAACGTCCTGACTTTC	CASSARQAGANVLTF
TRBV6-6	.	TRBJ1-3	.	TGTGCCAGCAGTCGAGACTCTGGAAACACCATATATTTT	CASSRDSGNTIYF
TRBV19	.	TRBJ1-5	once	TGTGCCAGTAGCCCCGCTTGGGGTAGCAATCAGCCCCAGCATTTT	CASSPAWGSNQPQHF
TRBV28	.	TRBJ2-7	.	TGTGCCAGCAGTTTATTAAGGGCCAAGTACTTC	CASSLLRAKYF
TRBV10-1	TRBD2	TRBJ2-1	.	TGCGCCAGCAGTGAGGCCCCGGGACTAGCGGGAGATGAGCAGTTCTTC	CASSEAPGLAGDEQFF
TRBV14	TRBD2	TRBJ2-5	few	TGTGCCAGCAGCCGACATAGCGGGAATGTGGAGACCCAGTACTTC	CASSRHSGNVETQYF
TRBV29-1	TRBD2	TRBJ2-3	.	TGCAGCGCCCGACTAGCGGGAGTAATGGGCACAGATACGCAGTATTTT	CSARLAGVMGTDTQYF
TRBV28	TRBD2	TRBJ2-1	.	TGTGCCAGCACCCAATCGATGGTAGGGACTAAAAATGAGCAGTTCTTC	CASTQSMVGTKNEQFF
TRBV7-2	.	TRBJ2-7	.	TGTGCCAGCAGACGCCCGGGGGGCAGGACCTACGAGCAGTACTTC	CASRRPGGRTYEQYF
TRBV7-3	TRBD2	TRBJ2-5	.	TGTGCCAGCAGCTTAAAGGGGACTAGCGGGAGGCCAGAGACCCAGTACTTC	CASSLKGTSGRPETQYF
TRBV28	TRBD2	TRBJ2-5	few	TGTGCCAGCGTACCGGGACTAGGTGGAGAGACCCAGTACTTC	CASVPGLGGETQYF
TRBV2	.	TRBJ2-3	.	TGTGCCAGCATTACGGGATTAGGCGGGACCACAGATACGCAGTATTTT	CASITGLGGTTDTQYF
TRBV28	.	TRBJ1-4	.	TGTGCCAGCAGTTTAAGGGGATCCTTGGGTGAAAAACTGTTTTTT	CASSLRGSLGEKLFF
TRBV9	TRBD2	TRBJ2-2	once	TGTGCCAGCAGCGTACAATCGGGAGGGCCAGAAACCGGGGAGCTGTTTTTT	CASSVQSGGPETGELFF
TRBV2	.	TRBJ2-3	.	TGTGCCAGCAGATCGGGTCGGCGGGGCCGGGTAGATACGCAGTATTTT	CASRSGRRGRVDTQYF
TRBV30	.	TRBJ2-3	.	TGTGCCTGGAGTGTCGGCAGGAGCACAGATACGCAGTATTTT	CAWSVGRSTDTQYF
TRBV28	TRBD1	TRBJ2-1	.	TGTGCCAGCAGTTTATCCGGGACAGGGGGTGTTTGGCAGTTCTTC	CASSLSGTGGVWQFF
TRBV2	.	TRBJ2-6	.	TGTGCCAGCAGCAAAGAGGGGGCTGGGGCCAACGTCCTGACTTTC	CASSKEGAGANVLTF
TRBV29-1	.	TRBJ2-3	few	TGCAGCGTTCACGGGGGATTGGGAGATACGCAGTATTTT	CSVHGGLGDTQYF
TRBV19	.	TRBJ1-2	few	TGTGCCAGTAAGGACCCTGATAGTGGCTACACCTTC	CASKDPDSGYTF
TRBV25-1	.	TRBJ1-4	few	TGTGCCAGCAGCCCGAGGGGCGCCGCTAATGAAAAACTGTTTTTT	CASSPRGAANEKLFF
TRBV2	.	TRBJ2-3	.	TGTGCCAGCAAGGGCCCCCACACAGATACGCAGTATTTT	CASKGPHTDTQYF
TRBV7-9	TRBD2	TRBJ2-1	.	TGTGCCAGCAGCTGGACTAGCGGGTTCTATGAGCAGTTCTTC	CASSWTSGFYEQFF
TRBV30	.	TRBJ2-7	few	TGTGCCTGGAGGAAGACTAGCTCCTACGAGCAGTACTTC	CAWRKTSSYEQYF
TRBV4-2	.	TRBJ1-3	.	TGTGCCAGCAGCTATTCCCGGGACTCTGGAAACACCATATATTTT	CASSYSRDSGNTIYF
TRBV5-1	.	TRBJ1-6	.	TGCGCCAGCAGCTTGGCTACTCTGGGGGTAATTTCACCCCTCCACTTT	CASSLATLGVISPLHF
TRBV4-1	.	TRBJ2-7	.	TGCGCCAGCAGCCAACCTAGGCGTTCCTACGAGCAGTACTTC	CASSQPRRSYEQYF
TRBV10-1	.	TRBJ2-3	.	TGCGCCAGCAGTGAACAGGTGGCAGATACGCAGTATTTT	CASSEQVADTQYF
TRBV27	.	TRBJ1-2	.	TGTGCCAGCAGTGACCCGAATGGCTACACCTTC	CASSDPNGYTF
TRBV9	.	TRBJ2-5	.	TGTGCCAGCAGCGTAGGGGCAAGTCCGGAAGAGACCCAGTACTTC	CASSVGASPEETQYF
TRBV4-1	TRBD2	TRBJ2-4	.	TGCGCCAGCAGCCAAGAACTAGCGGGGGTCATTCAGTACTTC	CASSQELAGVIQYF
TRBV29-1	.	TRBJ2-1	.	TGCAGCGTTTCGGACAATGAGCAGTTCTTC	CSVSDNEQFF